The 11 T cell receptor beta chains listed next were all sequenced from one sample in a study of neoadjuvant nivolumab and ipilimumab in lung cancer (dated by TCRdb to 2018 to 2021). The library was built by means of the immunoSEQ multiplex PCR assay. TCRdb's version of the immuneACCESS table is confined to in-frame rearrangements and falls short of the full clone set. An unresolved V gene accounts for under half of the shortfall where checked; the remainder is of unknown origin. In all, the sample holds about 18,000 clones, and 65% to 80% of those were seen once. Of the sample, less than 9% falls within the top ten clones. What the time point label conveys for this sample: at surgical resection after neoadjuvant nivolumab +/- ipilimumab. Source: tumor tissue, taken after neoadjuvant nivolumab, alone or with ipilimumab, at or shortly before surgery. Every receptor here comes from an adult with non-small cell lung cancer.

The DNA of the CDR3 is TGCGCCAGCAGCAGGGGGACTAGCGAGGACGAGCAGTACTTC. Translation: CASSRGTSEDEQYF. This chain joins TRBV4-1 and TRBJ2-7, with 10 bases fitting TRBD2. The CDR3 contains 14 residues. The trim removed 5 bases at V and 5 bases at J, leaving 6 bases unmatched. CDR1 and CDR2 from the germline V gene are MGHRA and YSYEKL.

The chain is built from TRBV29-1 and TRBJ1-2, with 9 bases fitting TRBD1. Germline trimming cut 5 bases from V and 8 bases from J; bases unmatched to any gene: 6. The CDR3 spans 12 residues. Looked up from germline, CDR1 is SQVTM and CDR2 is ANQGSEA. The CDR3 sequence is CSVWTGEGGYTF. The CDR3 bases are TGCAGCGTTTGGACAGGGGAGGGCGGCTACACCTTC.

By frequency in the sample, this clone is medium-sized. This sample also contains other DNA sequences that code for the same CDR3. The V and J genes are TRBV5-6 and TRBJ1-5; possible D gene TRBD1, 5 bases. The CDR3 is 15 amino acids. Germline V lookup: CDR1 SGHDT, CDR2 YYEEEE. Trimming cost V 0 bases and J 7 bases, with 14 bases left between them. In nucleotides, the CDR3 is TGTGCCAGCAGCTTGGCTCAGGGTCGAGGACAGCCCCAGCATTTT. Protein: CASSLAQGRGQPQHF.

V is TRBV5-4 and J is TRBJ2-7, with 9 nucleotides matching TRBD2. In germline, CDR1 is SGHNT, CDR2 YYREEE (reference sequence). The CDR3 runs to 16 residues. Trimming cost V 4 bases and J 6 bases; bases outside gene matches: 14. CDR3: CASSADRLAGGVEQYF. In DNA form, the CDR3 reads TGTGCCAGCAGCGCCGATAGGTTGGCGGGGGGGGTCGAGCAGTACTTC.

The CDR3 sequence is CASSLQGGGNQPQHF. As DNA, the CDR3 is TGTGCCAGCAGCTTACAGGGCGGGGGCAATCAGCCCCAGCATTTT. The chain links TRBV5-6 to TRBJ1-5, with TRBD1 as a possible D gene (6 bases). Germline CDR1 and CDR2: SGHDT and YYEEEE. This CDR3 region has 15 residues. V lost 2 bases, J lost 2 bases, and 11 bases lay in between.

The chain carries TRBV6-6 and TRBJ2-7; 9 bases line up with TRBD1. V shed 5 bases and J 0 bases; nucleotides not matched to a gene: 5. CDR1 MNHNY and CDR2 SVGAGI come from the germline V gene (reference sequence). This CDR3 is 15 amino acids long. CDR3 loop: CASSLGTGSSYEQYF. CDR3 DNA sequence: TGTGCCAGCAGTCTCGGGACAGGGAGCTCCTACGAGCAGTACTTC.

This clone was seen just once. The DNA of the CDR3 is TGTGCCAGCAGCCTCGAGAGGGCGGGACTAGCAGCCCACGAGCAGTACTTC. Protein product: CASSLERAGLAAHEQYF. The V and J genes are TRBV4-2 and TRBJ2-7, with 9 bases identical to TRBD2. Trimming at V came to 4 bases and at J to 5 bases, leaving 15 bases not matched to a gene. CDR3 length equals 17 residues. Germline assignment: CDR1 LGHNA and CDR2 YNFKEQ.

V and J are TRBV6-1 and TRBJ1-2; TRBD1 agrees at 7 bases. Trimming removed 4 bases from V and 6 bases from J; junction bases left unmatched: 11. The CDR3 spans 15 residues. Per the germline V gene, CDR1 is MNHNS and CDR2 is SASEGT. The CDR3 DNA reads as TGTGCCAGCAGTGGCCGGACAGGAGGAAGAGATGGCTACACCTTC. Its translation is CASSGRTGGRDGYTF.

This chain connects TRBV15 to TRBJ1-4, with D hard to call. The germline gives CDR1 LNHNV, CDR2 YYDKDF (reference sequence). V was cut by 3 bases and J by 11 bases, with 7 bases left in between. There are 11 residues in the CDR3. The CDR3 DNA reads as TGTGCCACCAGCAGTCTGTCTAAACTGTTTTTT. Translation gives CATSSLSKLFF.

The J gene is TRBJ1-2, the V gene TRBV14; 7 bases are a match to TRBD1. Germline CDR1 reads SGHDN; CDR2 reads FVKESK. CDR3 length equals 13 residues. V was pared by 2 bases and J by 7 bases, with 4 bases of the junction left unmatched. The CDR3, as DNA: TGTGCCAGCAGCCAATCAAGGGGGCCTGGCTACACCTTC. Translated, it gives CASSQSRGPGYTF.

The V gene is TRBV10-1, the J gene TRBJ2-7, with D hard to call. Germline CDR1 WNHNN, CDR2 SYGVQD (reference sequence). CDR3 length: 11 residues. Trimming removed 8 bases at V and 4 bases at J, with 9 bases between. The CDR3: CASSDPYEQYF. Here the CDR3 DNA reads TGCGCCAGCTCCGACCCTTACGAGCAGTACTTC.